Listed below are T cell receptor beta chains from one sample, sequenced in a study of T cell responses to AZD1222 COVID-19 vaccine. This table comes from immunoSEQ multiplex PCR, and its TCRdb copy is limited to in-frame clones, with some not included. The data hold 86,000 or so clones, with around nine tenths observed a single time. Here the sequenced sample was peripheral blood, taken on day 0 of MenACWY control vaccination. The receptors here all came from an adult in good health. The CDR3 runs from the conserved cysteine through the conserved F or W. The D gene is left open where the match is weak. The size field is filled for only some rows; it gives once, few, many or a size class.

V	J	D	size	DNA	CDR3
TRBV27	TRBJ2-1	.	.	TGTGCCAGCAGTCCGGGACTCAATGAGCAGTTCTTC	CASSPGLNEQFF
TRBV28	TRBJ1-1	TRBD1	.	TGTGCCAGCAGTTTGTGGGACAGGGGGTTTTTTCTTAACACTGAAGCTTTCTTT	CASSLWDRGFFLNTEAFF
TRBV13	TRBJ1-2	.	.	TGTGCCAGCAGCTTATTCGGGGGGAGGGGCTACACCTTC	CASSLFGGRGYTF
TRBV6-4	TRBJ1-1	.	.	TGTGCCAGCAGTGTAAGCGTGAACACTGAAGCTTTCTTT	CASSVSVNTEAFF
TRBV12-3/TRBV12-4	TRBJ2-5	.	.	TGTGCCAGCACCCAGGGTCCGACCCAGTACTTC	CASTQGPTQYF
TRBV6-1	TRBJ1-2	TRBD1	.	TGTGCCAGCAGTGAAAGGACAGGGAACTATGGCTACACCTTC	CASSERTGNYGYTF
TRBV28	TRBJ1-2	.	.	TGTGCCAGCAAAAAACAGGGTAACTATGGCTACACCTTC	CASKKQGNYGYTF
TRBV11-2	TRBJ2-5	.	.	TGTGCCAGCAGCTCCAGGACAGAAGAGACCCAGTACTTC	CASSSRTEETQYF
TRBV27	TRBJ2-7	.	once	TGTGCCAGCAGCCGAAAAGGGGACGGGACTCACCCCTACGAGCAGTACTTC	CASSRKGDGTHPYEQYF
TRBV19	TRBJ2-1	TRBD2	.	TGTGCCAGTAGCCCGGCTAGCGGGAGTTTGAATGAGCAGTTCTTC	CASSPASGSLNEQFF
TRBV28	TRBJ2-3	.	.	TGTGCCAGCAACCACGATAGCCGGGAGTATAGCACAGATACGCAGTATTTT	CASNHDSREYSTDTQYF
TRBV30	TRBJ2-7	.	.	TGTGCCTGGAAGACAGACGGAGTCGAGCAGTACTTC	CAWKTDGVEQYF
TRBV2	TRBJ2-7	.	.	TGTGCCAGCACGGGGAGAGGAGGTTCCTACGAGCAGTACTTC	CASTGRGGSYEQYF
TRBV15	TRBJ2-1	TRBD2	.	TGTGCCACCAGCAGAGATTCTAGCGGGAGGGATGAGCAGTTCTTC	CATSRDSSGRDEQFF
TRBV15	TRBJ1-1	TRBD1	few	TGTGCCACCAGCAGAGATCGAACAGGGGGTAGCACTGAAGCTTTCTTT	CATSRDRTGGSTEAFF
TRBV5-8	TRBJ2-3	.	.	TGTGCCAGCAGCCCGGGTGAGGGGTTTACAGATACGCAGTATTTT	CASSPGEGFTDTQYF
TRBV27	TRBJ2-2	TRBD2	.	TGTGCCAGCAGTTCCGGGCTAGCGGGAGATAGCGGGGAGCTGTTTTTT	CASSSGLAGDSGELFF
TRBV18	TRBJ2-1	TRBD1	.	TGTGCCAGCTCACCCCCGACAGGGGGCAATGAGCAGTTCTTC	CASSPPTGGNEQFF
TRBV5-5	TRBJ1-1	.	few	TGTGCCAGCAGCTGGACCCGCGGGGGCGGCGCTGAAGCTTTCTTT	CASSWTRGGGAEAFF
TRBV27	TRBJ1-4	TRBD1	once	TGTGCCAGTGGGACAGGGGTTGAAAAACTGTTTTTT	CASGTGVEKLFF
TRBV6-4	TRBJ2-3	TRBD2	.	TGTGCCAGCAGCCCGGGACTAGCGGGAGGCGGTGATACGCAGTATTTT	CASSPGLAGGGDTQYF
TRBV5-1	TRBJ2-1	TRBD1	once	TGCGCCAGCAGCTCCGGGACAGGGGGCAATGAGCAGTTCTTC	CASSSGTGGNEQFF
TRBV5-6	TRBJ2-3	.	.	TGTGCCAGCAGCCTGTTGCGGGGTGGTACGCAGTATTTT	CASSLLRGGTQYF
TRBV3-1/TRBV3-2	TRBJ2-3	.	.	TGTGCCAGCAGCCTCTTCGCAGATACGCAGTATTTT	CASSLFADTQYF
TRBV5-8	TRBJ1-3	.	.	TGTGCCAGCAGCTTGGTGACTGTCCAAGGAAACACCATATATTTT	CASSLVTVQGNTIYF
TRBV7-2	TRBJ2-3	.	.	TGTGCCAGCAGCTTGGCGGGACCGTCGACAGATACGCAGTATTTT	CASSLAGPSTDTQYF
TRBV6-5	TRBJ2-3	TRBD2	.	TGTGCCAGCACCGGGAGGTATACAGATACGCAGTATTTT	CASTGRYTDTQYF
TRBV6-5	TRBJ2-1	.	.	TGTGCCAGCATTTCGGGGGCGAATGAGCAGTTCTTC	CASISGANEQFF
TRBV28	TRBJ1-2	.	.	TGTGCCAGCAGTCTCCTTGGGTCCAACTATGGCTACACCTTC	CASSLLGSNYGYTF
TRBV24-1	TRBJ2-1	.	few	TGTGCCACCAGTGACGGGGGCGTCTCCTACAATGAGCAGTTCTTC	CATSDGGVSYNEQFF
TRBV5-6	TRBJ1-1	.	.	TGTGCCAGCAGCTTGTTACAGTTGAACCGGGAAGCTTTCTTT	CASSLLQLNREAFF
TRBV28	TRBJ2-7	.	.	TGTGCCAGCAGGGGGCCAGGACCCTTAGAGGAGCAGTACTTC	CASRGPGPLEEQYF
TRBV2	TRBJ2-7	TRBD2	.	TGTGCCAGCAGTGTGGTGGGGGGTTTAAGCGGGAGTGTCTACGAGCAGTACTTC	CASSVVGGLSGSVYEQYF
TRBV27	TRBJ1-1	.	.	TGTGCCAGCAGTTTCGGTGGGCTAGGAGCTGAAGCTTTCTTT	CASSFGGLGAEAFF
TRBV3-1/TRBV3-2	TRBJ1-2	TRBD1	.	TGTGCCAGCAAAGGGACAGCGTATGGCTACACCTTC	CASKGTAYGYTF
TRBV4-1	TRBJ2-5	.	.	TGCGCCAGCAGCCAAGGTGTGTTGGGGGAGACCCAGTACTTC	CASSQGVLGETQYF
TRBV4-1	TRBJ1-5	.	.	TGCGCCAGCAGCCAAGGTGTGGGTCAGCCCCAGCATTTT	CASSQGVGQPQHF
TRBV2	TRBJ1-5	TRBD1	once	TGTGCCAGCAGTAGCGAACAGGGGGCGCAAGTTTGGAATCAGCCCCAGCATTTT	CASSSEQGAQVWNQPQHF
TRBV7-2	TRBJ1-1	TRBD1	.	TGTGCCAGCAGCTTGTGGGACAGCGCTGAAGCTTTCTTT	CASSLWDSAEAFF
TRBV7-2	TRBJ1-1	.	.	TGTGCCAGCAGCTCCCGTAACCTTTTTTTGAACACTGAAGCTTTCTTT	CASSSRNLFLNTEAFF
TRBV10-3	TRBJ2-7	TRBD2	.	TGTGCCATCAGTGGAGGGGGTCGGACTAGCGGGAGCGACGAGCAGTACTTC	CAISGGGRTSGSDEQYF
TRBV5-1	TRBJ1-5	.	.	TGCGCCAGCAGTGACGGAGCCTGGGGCAATCAGCCCCAGCATTTT	CASSDGAWGNQPQHF
TRBV7-9	TRBJ2-7	.	.	TGTGCCAGCAGCTTAGCCCCAAGCTCCTACGAGCAGTACTTC	CASSLAPSSYEQYF
TRBV9	TRBJ1-1	.	.	TGTGCCAGCAGCGTAGATGTGAACACTGAAGCTTTCTTT	CASSVDVNTEAFF
TRBV5-1	TRBJ1-1	TRBD1	.	TGCGCCAGCACTCCGACAGGGGTGAACACTGAAGCTTTCTTT	CASTPTGVNTEAFF